Below are 21 T cell receptor beta chains sequenced from a single sample in a study of blood T cell repertoires in COVID-19. Sequenced by immunoSEQ multiplex PCR; TCRdb stores in-frame clones only, minus some. The sample records about 130,000 clones, about 80% being singletons. Sequencing used PBMCs or T cells enriched from blood (not recorded which). Receptors were obtained from a man aged 50 or older who had recovered from COVID-19.

This clone came up once. Being one base from a much bigger clone, this may be a read error. Other nucleotide sequences in the sample specify the same CDR3. This chain links TRBV7-2 with TRBJ1-5; no reliable D call. V was clipped by 1 base and J by 4 bases, with 5 bases between them. The CDR3 has 13 amino acids. CDR1 and CDR2 (germline): SGHTA, FQGNSA. CDR3 amino acids: CASSLGPNQPQHF. The CDR3, as DNA: TGTGCCAGCAGCTTAGGGCCAAATCAGCCCCAGCATTTT.

J is TRBJ1-5 and V is TRBV7-9; D not certain. The germline CDR1 and CDR2 sequences are SEHNR and FQNEAQ (reference sequence). The CDR3 consists of 17 residues. V was clipped by 1 base and J by 1 base, with 14 bases between them. The CDR3 sequence is CASSLVRRRRSNQPQHF. DNA for the CDR3: TGTGCCAGCAGCTTAGTGAGGAGGCGGCGAAGCAATCAGCCCCAGCATTTT.

A single count supports this clone. The CDR3: CASSLNPTLSSTDTQYF. The CDR3 region has the DNA TGTGCCAGCAGCTTAAATCCTACTCTATCTAGCACAGATACGCAGTATTTT. The V call is TRBV7-3, the J call TRBJ2-3; D call uncertain. The germline V and J ends were trimmed by 1 base and 0 bases, with 14 bases remaining between them. The CDR3 has 17 amino acids. Germline V gene sequence: CDR1 SGHTA, CDR2 FQGTGA.

In this sample, this clone turned up once. The J gene is TRBJ2-4, the V gene TRBV14, with TRBD2 matching over 9 bases. The CDR3 contains 19 residues. CDR1 SGHDN and CDR2 FVKESK come from the germline V gene. V lost 0 bases and J lost 0; bases outside the gene matches: 9. The CDR3 region is CASSQDRVAGDLAKNIQYF. CDR3 nucleotide sequence: TGTGCCAGCAGCCAAGATCGAGTAGCGGGGGACCTAGCCAAAAACATTCAGTACTTC.

The V call is TRBV29-1, the J call TRBJ2-2; 11 nucleotides agree with TRBD1. After removal of 4 bases from V and 7 bases from J, the junction contained 2 bases not matched to a gene. Germline V gene data show CDR1 as SQVTM and CDR2 as ANQGSEA. The CDR3 has 13 residues. This CDR3 reads CSVAGTGGGELFF. The CDR3 bases are TGCAGCGTTGCCGGGACAGGGGGCGGGGAGCTGTTTTTT.

The CDR3 nucleotides are TGTGCCAGCAGTCTAGGGACAGACGTCTACGAGCAGTACTTC. It specifies CASSLGTDVYEQYF. This rearrangement joins TRBV27 to TRBJ2-7, with 7 bases identical to TRBD1. V was clipped by 5 bases and J by 3 bases; unmatched bases: 7. Germline V CDR1 and CDR2: MNHEY, SMNVEV (reference sequence). The length of the CDR3 is 14 residues.

The V gene is TRBV11-1, the J gene TRBJ2-2; 9 bases align to TRBD1. Germline lookup yields CDR1 SGHAT and CDR2 FQDESV (reference sequence). This CDR3 has 14 residues. Losses at the gene ends were 6 bases for V and 7 bases for J; bases not matched to a gene: 6. For the CDR3, the DNA is TGTGCCAGCAGTTCGGACAGGGGTGGCGGGGAGCTGTTTTTT. Its protein product is CASSSDRGGGELFF. The full variable domain, in which reference TRBV11-1 and TRBJ2-2 provide the parts outside the CDR3, is EAEVAQSPRYKITEKSQAVAFWCDPISGHATLYWYRQILGQGPELLVQFQDESVVDDSQLPKDRFSAERLKGVDSTLKIQPAELGDSAMYLCASSSDRGGGELFFGEGSRLTVL.

The V and J genes are TRBV3-1 (or the pseudogene TRBV3-2) and TRBJ1-1; D perhaps matches TRBD1 (5 bases). Looked up from germline, CDR1 is LGHDT and CDR2 is YNNKEL (reference sequence). V was pared by 4 bases and J by 0 bases, with 12 bases between. There are 15 residues in the CDR3. The DNA of the CDR3 is TGTGCCAGCAGCCCAGATCAGGGTATGAACACTGAAGCTTTCTTT. Translating gives CASSPDQGMNTEAFF.

V is TRBV18 and J is TRBJ2-2, with 10 bases matching TRBD1. The V gene's germline CDR1 is KGHSH and CDR2 LQKENI. The CDR3 extends over 15 amino acids. V dropped 5 bases and J dropped 4; count of bases not matched to a gene: 4. The CDR3 sequence is CASSDRGLRTGELFF. The CDR3 coding sequence is TGTGCCAGCTCAGACAGGGGGCTTCGCACCGGGGAGCTGTTTTTT.

J is TRBJ2-2 and V is TRBV6-2 or TRBV6-3; D unresolved. CDR1 and CDR2 (germline): MNHEY, SVGEGT. There are 11 residues in the CDR3. The V end was cut by 6 bases, the J end by 6 bases, with 5 bases between. The CDR3 protein is CASSRPGELFF. The DNA for the CDR3 is TGTGCCAGCAGCCGGCCCGGGGAGCTGTTTTTT.

DNA for the CDR3: TGTGCCAGCAGTTTAGGTCCGACAGGGCACTATGGCTACACCTTC. Encoded protein: CASSLGPTGHYGYTF. The genes are TRBV28 and TRBJ1-2; the match to TRBD1 covers 7 bases. Losses at the gene ends were 2 bases for V and 3 bases for J; bases not matched to a gene: 6. This CDR3 is built from 15 residues. The V gene's germline CDR1 is MDHEN and CDR2 SYDVKM.

This chain joins TRBV19 and TRBJ1-2; D perhaps matches TRBD1 (6 bases). The CDR3 covers 13 residues. Trimming removed 4 bases from V and 8 bases from J, with 14 bases in between. Germline assignment: CDR1 LNHDA and CDR2 SQIVND (reference sequence). This chain's CDR3 is CASSTDRYGGYTF. The CDR3 region has the DNA TGTGCCAGTAGTACCGACAGGTATGGGGGCTACACCTTC.

This rearrangement joins TRBV28 to TRBJ2-7, with 10 bases fitting TRBD1. Germline CDR1 is MDHEN and CDR2 is SYDVKM. V gave up 6 bases and J gave up 2 bases; unmatched junction bases: 7. This CDR3 is built from 15 residues. CDR3 protein: CASSTGGTGAYEQYF. CDR3 sequence (DNA): TGTGCCAGCAGCACGGGGGGGACAGGGGCCTACGAGCAGTACTTC.

Regarding this clone: Other DNA variants within this sample encode the same CDR3. This sequence joins TRBV6-5 and TRBJ2-7, with 9 bases matching TRBD1. The CDR3 is made up of 13 amino acids. V trimming: 7 bases; J trimming: 4 bases; junction bases outside the gene matches: 5. Germline V gene data show CDR1 as MNHEY and CDR2 as SVGAGI. DNA for the CDR3: TGTGCCAGCACGGACAGGGGATATTACGAGCAGTACTTC. Its protein product is CASTDRGYYEQYF.

The chain recombines TRBV7-3 with TRBJ2-1; 7 bases fit TRBD1. The V segment lost 5 bases and the J segment 0 bases; nucleotides outside the gene matches: 4. The CDR3 runs to 15 residues. Germline loops: CDR1 SGHTA, CDR2 FQGTGA. CDR3 region: CASSPGQASYNEQFF. The CDR3 DNA reads as TGTGCCAGCAGCCCCGGACAGGCCTCCTACAATGAGCAGTTCTTC. The full variable domain, rest sourced from reference TRBV7-3 and TRBJ2-1, is GAGVSQTPSNKVTEKGKYVELRCDPISGHTALYWYRQSLGQGPEFLIYFQGTGAADDSGLPNDRFFAVRPEGSVSTLKIQRTERGDSAVYLCASSPGQASYNEQFFGPGTRLTVL.

The gene calls are TRBV3-1 (or the pseudogene TRBV3-2) and TRBJ2-7, with 11 bases identical to TRBD1. The J segment lost 5 bases and the V segment lost 4 bases, leaving 10 bases of the junction unmatched. The CDR3 covers 16 residues. Germline-derived CDR1 and CDR2 are LGHDT and YNNKEL (reference sequence). The CDR3 DNA reads TGTGCCAGCAGCCCTGGGACAGGGGGGAATAGGAACGAGCAGTACTTC. This translates into CASSPGTGGNRNEQYF.

The chain joins TRBV27 to TRBJ1-4; 11 bases are shared with TRBD1. Trimming removed 6 bases from V and 6 bases from J; junction bases left unmatched: 3. The CDR3 covers 14 residues. CDR1 is MNHEY, CDR2 SMNVEV, per germline (reference sequence). CDR3 nucleotide sequence: TGTGCCAGCAGATCGGGACAGGGGGATGAAAAACTGTTTTTT. Translation gives CASRSGQGDEKLFF.

The rearrangement joins TRBV5-4 to TRBJ1-4, with D unclear. V lost 5 bases and J 7 bases, leaving 12 bases between the germline ends. CDR1 and CDR2 from the germline V gene are SGHNT and YYREEE (reference sequence). CDR3 size: 13 residues. In nucleotides, the CDR3 is TGTGCCAGCAGAGCGGACGACCGTGAAAAACTGTTTTTT. It codes for CASRADDREKLFF.

This clone was observed once. The rearrangement uses TRBV5-8 and TRBJ2-5; TRBD2 matches at 16 bases. The ends lost 3 bases at V and 4 bases at J; junction bases unmatched: 15. The CDR3 spans 20 residues. Germline V gene sequence: CDR1 SGHTS, CDR2 YDEGEE. The CDR3 protein is CASSWTGTSGGAVQSETQYF. For the CDR3, the DNA is TGTGCCAGCAGCTGGACCGGGACTAGCGGGGGGGCGGTTCAATCAGAGACCCAGTACTTC.

The chain carries TRBV4-3 and TRBJ1-1; D ambiguous. Deletions cut 1 base from V and 1 base from J, with 10 bases between. The germline V gene encodes CDR1 LGHNA and CDR2 YSLEER. This CDR3 is 15 amino acids long. The CDR3 bases are TGCGCCAGCAGCCAAGTCCCCCAGGCGAACACTGAAGCTTTCTTT. Its protein product is CASSQVPQANTEAFF.

This clone was recorded once. The chain couples TRBV6-1 to TRBJ2-7; D is unclear. The V and J ends lost 3 bases and 3 bases respectively, with 3 bases between them. The CDR3 is 11 amino acids. CDR1 is MNHNS, CDR2 SASEGT, per germline. The CDR3 region has the DNA TGTGCCAGCAGTGATCTCTACGAGCAGTACTTC. This codes for CASSDLYEQYF.